This TCR beta chain was found in a study of blood T cell repertoires in COVID-19. As for the study in general: Italy, Spain and the United States were the sources of the convalescent and acute COVID-19 samples. T cells, B-cell-depleted T cells, or PBMCs provided the cDNA or gDNA that served as material.

How the authors handled the data: Reference gene primer amplification in the assay estimated nucleated cell counts. Some clones are missing from TCRdb's copy, which holds only in-frame ones; the method was immunoSEQ multiplex PCR. The V and J calls and the clone size are those of that table, but D and trimming were determined from the DNA. The sample lists 200,000 to 250,000 clones; about 88% were seen once. CDR3 length equals 14 residues. CDR1 LGHDT and CDR2 YNNKEL come from the germline V gene (reference sequence). Deletions cut 3 bases from V and 3 bases from J, with 11 bases between. Seattle cases were enrolled at active infection and followed longitudinally.

The specimen was peripheral blood. The chain joins TRBV3-1 (or the pseudogene TRBV3-2) to TRBJ1-2, with D tentatively TRBD1 (5 bases). This TCR was recovered from a man between 50 and 59 years old with COVID-19, enrolled during active disease. The CDR3 here is CASSQVDTYYGYTF. CDR3 in DNA: TGTGCCAGCAGCCAGGTGGACACGTACTATGGCTACACCTTC.